The 30 T cell receptor beta chains reported below all come from one sample, sequenced in a study of spatial heterogeneity in lung cancer. Findings and caveats of the study: The study found that expanded intratumoral alpha and beta TCR counts tracked tumor mutation counts.

Time point meaning: sample taken at primary tumor resection. No antigen has been assigned to these receptors. TCRdb redid the calling of the 5' RACE reads with MiXCR, one entry per CDR3 protein. Of approximately 6,600 distinct CDR3 sequences listed, 1.3% were seen once; the top ten hold around a tenth. The starting material was lung tumor tissue, obtained at surgery. These receptors all come from a male donor with early-stage non-small cell lung cancer.

By share of the sample, this clonotype is medium-sized. The chain employs TRBV5-1 and TRBJ2-5, with 10 bases aligning to TRBD1. The V gene's germline CDR1 is SGHRS and CDR2 YFSETQ. V lost 5 bases to trimming and J lost 4 bases; unmatched junction nucleotides: 2. CDR3 size: 13 residues. CDR3 sequence: CASRRTGGETQYF. The DNA for the CDR3 is TGCGCCAGCAGACGGACAGGGGGAGAGACCCAGTACTTC.

This clonotype was detected ten times or more. The chain carries TRBV27 and TRBJ2-7, with TRBD2 matching over 11 bases. Trimming took 8 bases from V and 2 from J; bases not matched to a gene: 2. This CDR3 has 13 residues. Germline-derived CDR1 and CDR2 are MNHEY and SMNVEV (reference sequence). DNA of the CDR3: TGTGCCAGCCAGACTAGCGGGGCCTACGAGCAGTACTTC. Its translation is CASQTSGAYEQYF.

In its sample, this clonotype was seen many times. This chain joins TRBV10-3 and TRBJ1-4; a weak D match, TRBD1 (5 bases). The ends were cut back, 3 bases at V and 7 bases at J, with 9 bases in the middle. The CDR3 extends over 13 amino acids. CDR1 and CDR2 (germline): ENHRY, SYGVKD. The CDR3 sequence is CAISDSDSEKLFF. The CDR3, as DNA: TGTGCCATCAGTGATTCTGACAGTGAAAAACTGTTTTTT.

This clonotype showed up many times. The rearrangement links TRBV12-5 to TRBJ2-7; 7 bases align to TRBD1. The CDR3 totals 15 residues. J was trimmed by 6 bases and V by 4 bases; bases with no gene match: 12. Germline V CDR1 and CDR2: LGHNT, FRNRAP. CDR3 sequence reads: CASGSGTRTGPEQYF. Written as DNA, the CDR3 is TGTGCTAGTGGTTCTGGCACCAGGACAGGTCCCGAGCAGTACTTC. Looking up the rest from reference TRBV12-5 and TRBJ2-7 gives the full variable domain: DARVTQTPRHKVTEMGQEVTMRCQPILGHNTVFWYRQTMMQGLELLAYFRNRAPLDDSGMPKDRFSAEMPDATLATLKIQPSEPRDSAVYFCASGSGTRTGPEQYFGPGTRLTVT.

The table lists this clonotype with many counts. The chain couples TRBV20-1 to TRBJ2-7, with 9 nucleotides matching TRBD2. V was clipped by 6 bases and J by 7 bases; unmatched bases: 22. The CDR3 runs to 17 residues. From germline, CDR1 is DFQATT and CDR2 SNEGSKA (reference sequence). The CDR3 sequence is CSATGDGAGGPRNEQYF. The CDR3 bases are TGCAGTGCCACTGGAGATGGTGCGGGAGGGCCAAGGAATGAGCAGTACTTC.

This clonotype was found many times. The rearrangement links TRBV20-1 to TRBJ2-5; D is uncertain. This CDR3 is built from 13 residues. Germline V gene sequence: CDR1 DFQATT, CDR2 SNEGSKA (reference sequence). Trimming took 6 bases from V and 4 from J, leaving 15 bases between them. The CDR3 DNA reads as TGCAGTGCCGAAAGAGGATTGACAGAGACCCAGTACTTC. It codes for CSAERGLTETQYF.

This clonotype was picked up many times. J is TRBJ2-5 and V is TRBV18; weak D call: TRBD1 (5 bases). Germline V gives CDR1 KGHSH, CDR2 LQKENI. Between the trimmed V and J ends, which lost 2 bases and 5 bases, there was a span of 6 bases. The CDR3 covers 12 residues. The CDR3 nucleotides read TGTGCCAGCTCACCATCAGGGGAGACCCAGTACTTC. It codes for CASSPSGETQYF.

In its sample, this clonotype was seen many times. The chain couples TRBV5-6 to TRBJ2-1; the D gene is possibly TRBD2 (6 bases). Germline CDR1 is SGHDT and CDR2 is YYEEEE. The V end was cut by 6 bases, the J end by 9 bases, with 19 bases between. The CDR3 is made up of 14 amino acids. In DNA form, the CDR3 reads TGTGCCAGCACCCTCGTGGACGGGGGAGGTGAGCAGTTCTTC. The encoded protein is CASTLVDGGGEQFF.

By its share, this clonotype is medium-sized (0.01 to 0.1%). The chain couples TRBV5-6 to TRBJ2-7, with 8 bases matching TRBD1. V lost 4 bases, J lost 0 bases, and 3 bases stayed unmatched. The CDR3 runs 14 residues. Germline CDR1 and CDR2: SGHDT and YYEEEE. The CDR3 protein is CASSGQGYSYEQYF. CDR3 sequence (DNA): TGTGCCAGCAGCGGACAGGGTTACTCCTACGAGCAGTACTTC.

This clonotype was detected ten times or more. The chain combines TRBV6-5 with TRBJ2-1, with 9 bases fitting TRBD1. V lost 0 bases and J lost 7; bases outside the gene matches: 7. The CDR3 contains 16 residues. The germline gives CDR1 MNHEY, CDR2 SVGAGI. CDR3 sequence reads: CASSYSETGGANEQFF. In nucleotides, the CDR3 is TGTGCCAGCAGTTACTCGGAGACAGGGGGAGCGAATGAGCAGTTCTTC.

This clonotype ranks as medium-sized. The chain uses TRBV18 and TRBJ1-2; 9 bases line up with TRBD1. The CDR3 runs 15 residues. The V segment lost 4 bases and the J segment 8 bases; nucleotides outside the gene matches: 11. The germline CDR1 and CDR2 sequences are KGHSH and LQKENI. Here the CDR3 DNA reads TGTGCCAGCTCACTCCCCCGGGACAGGGACGACGGCTACACCTTC. Its protein is CASSLPRDRDDGYTF.

This clonotype has a count of ten or more. The chain employs TRBV12-3 or TRBV12-4 and TRBJ2-1; D unclear. The length of the CDR3 is 14 residues. The V end was cut by 3 bases, the J end by 6 bases, with 12 bases between. CDR3 protein: CASSFLRGSNEQFF. Written as DNA, the CDR3 is TGTGCCAGCAGTTTTTTACGCGGCTCCAATGAGCAGTTCTTC.

This clonotype was observed many times. The CDR3 region has the DNA TGCGCCAGCAGTGAGAACCAGGGTCGAACTGAAGCTTTCTTT. This encodes CASSENQGRTEAFF. V usage is TRBV10-1 and J usage is TRBJ1-1; D might be TRBD1 (5 bases). The V end lost 2 bases, the J end lost 5 bases, and 12 bases lay between the germline ends. CDR3 length equals 14 residues. Germline V gives CDR1 WNHNN, CDR2 SYGVQD (reference sequence).

By share of the sample, this clonotype is medium-sized. The CDR3 spells CSARDEGALNTEAFF. Here the CDR3 DNA reads TGCAGTGCTAGAGATGAGGGGGCTCTGAACACTGAAGCTTTCTTT. The V and J genes are TRBV20-1 and TRBJ1-1; 7 bases are shared with TRBD1. The CDR3 sequence is 15 residues long. J was trimmed by 0 bases and V by 0 bases; bases with no gene match: 4. Per germline, CDR1 DFQATT and CDR2 SNEGSKA (reference sequence).

This clonotype has a count of ten or more. The rearrangement links TRBV6-2 or TRBV6-3 to TRBJ2-2; no clear D. V was clipped by 8 bases and J by 7 bases, with 5 bases between them. CDR1 and CDR2 (germline): MNHEY, SVGEGT. CDR3 length equals 10 residues. CDR3 nucleotide sequence: TGTGCCAGCCGAAGCGGGGAGCTGTTTTTT. Protein sequence: CASRSGELFF.

This clonotype was counted many times. This chain uses TRBV30 with TRBJ1-1; TRBD1 matches 10 bases. Unmatched junction bases numbered 5, after V lost 3 bases and J lost 10 bases. Germline-derived CDR1 and CDR2 are GTSNPN and SVGIG (reference sequence). The CDR3 contains 12 residues. The CDR3 here is CAWRQTGGRAFF. DNA for the CDR3: TGTGCCTGGAGGCAGACAGGGGGCAGAGCTTTCTTT.

This clonotype was seen many times. The chain employs TRBV18 and TRBJ2-1; a weak D match, TRBD2 (6 bases). Germline CDR1 and CDR2: KGHSH and LQKENI. Between the trimmed V and J ends, which lost 6 bases and 10 bases, there was a span of 22 bases. This CDR3 comprises 15 residues. This chain's CDR3 is CASSLTSGGLDEQFF. The CDR3 DNA follows: TGTGCCAGCTCCCTAACCAGCGGAGGGTTGGACGAGCAGTTCTTC.

This clonotype was seen repeatedly, ten times or more. The chain carries TRBV27 and TRBJ2-1, with D perhaps matching TRBD2 (6 bases). V was shortened by 8 bases and J by 0 bases, with 14 bases between the two germline ends. CDR1 is MNHEY and CDR2 is SMNVEV in the germline V gene (reference sequence). This CDR3 spans 15 amino acids. Here the CDR3 DNA reads TGTGCCAGCCATTCCGCCGGGGGCTCCTACAATGAGCAGTTCTTC. Translating gives CASHSAGGSYNEQFF.

This clonotype showed up many times. The rearrangement uses TRBV29-1 and TRBJ2-3; possibly TRBD1 or TRBD2 for D (5 bases each). The CDR3 covers 15 residues. The germline V and J ends were trimmed by 3 bases and 3 bases, with 16 bases remaining between them. Germline V gene lookup returns CDR1 SQVTM and CDR2 ANQGSEA. The CDR3 DNA is TGCAGCGTTGAGATCGCAGGGTGGGGGACAGATACGCAGTATTTT. This translates into CSVEIAGWGTDTQYF.

This clonotype was seen repeatedly, ten times or more. The chain is built from TRBV27 and TRBJ2-7; D could derive from TRBD1 or TRBD2 (5 bases each). With 0 bases removed from V and 2 bases from J, the gap between germline ends came to 8 bases. The V gene's germline CDR1 is MNHEY and CDR2 SMNVEV (reference sequence). The CDR3 runs 14 residues. The CDR3 loop reads CASSLSRGPYEQYF. The CDR3, as DNA: TGTGCCAGCAGTTTATCTCGGGGCCCCTACGAGCAGTACTTC.

This clonotype was counted ten times or more. V and J are TRBV14 and TRBJ2-7; tentatively, D is TRBD1 (5 bases). The CDR3 loop spans 15 amino acids. V gave up 3 bases and J gave up 3 bases, with 15 bases separating them. Germline assignment: CDR1 SGHDN and CDR2 FVKESK. This CDR3 is CASSHVSDSRYEQYF. CDR3 nucleotides: TGTGCCAGCAGCCACGTTTCCGACAGTCGCTACGAGCAGTACTTC.

Ten or more counts support this clonotype. The V call is TRBV12-3 or TRBV12-4, the J call TRBJ1-4; D perhaps matches TRBD1 (6 bases). Between the trimmed V and J ends, which lost 3 bases and 8 bases, there was a span of 16 bases. This CDR3 spans 15 amino acids. The CDR3 spells CASSFDHTGKEKLFF. CDR3 DNA: TGTGCCAGCAGTTTCGATCATACAGGGAAAGAAAAACTGTTTTTT.

Sample share makes this clonotype medium-sized (0.01 to 0.1%). The chain has TRBV10-2 and TRBJ2-3; D gene ambiguous. Germline CDR1 reads WSHSY; CDR2 reads SAAADI. This CDR3 region has 14 residues. Trimming left V 5 bases short and J 4 bases short, with 13 bases between. CDR3 nucleotide sequence: TGCGCCAGCAGTACTGCGAGAGGCGCAGATACGCAGTATTTT. Translating gives CASSTARGADTQYF.

This clonotype was counted many times. The chain joins TRBV10-3 to TRBJ2-5, with 11 bases aligning to TRBD2. V lost 5 bases and J lost 5; bases outside the gene matches: 13. CDR3 length equals 17 residues. Germline CDR1 is ENHRY and CDR2 is SYGVKD. The chain's CDR3 is CAISLNSGRAVTETQYF. CDR3 DNA: TGTGCCATCAGTTTGAATAGCGGGAGGGCTGTTACGGAGACCCAGTACTTC.

This clonotype is labeled medium-sized. The V call is TRBV3-1, the J call TRBJ1-1; 8 positions match TRBD1. J was trimmed by 7 bases and V by 8 bases; bases with no gene match: 3. CDR1 is LGHDT, CDR2 YNNKEL, per germline (reference sequence). CDR3 size: 11 residues. DNA of the CDR3: TGTGCCAGCGGACAGGGCCTTGAAGCTTTCTTT. It is translated as CASGQGLEAFF.

This clonotype has at least ten counts. The chain combines TRBV15 with TRBJ1-3, with TRBD1 as a possible D gene (5 bases). The CDR3 is made up of 17 amino acids. Trimming cost V 0 bases and J 0 bases, with 12 bases left between them. CDR1 and CDR2 from the germline V gene are LNHNV and YYDKDF (reference sequence). The CDR3 region is CATSRDLAGNSGNTIYF. The CDR3 region has the DNA TGTGCCACCAGCAGAGATCTGGCAGGGAACTCTGGAAACACCATATATTTT.

By share of the sample, this clonotype is medium-sized (0.01 to 0.1%). The chain couples TRBV19 to TRBJ2-2; the match to TRBD1 covers 7 bases. V lost 4 bases, J lost 6 bases, and 2 bases stayed unmatched. The CDR3 loop spans 13 amino acids. Germline assignment: CDR1 LNHDA and CDR2 SQIVND (reference sequence). The CDR3 is CASSTQGAGELFF. The CDR3, as DNA: TGTGCCAGTAGTACTCAGGGGGCCGGGGAGCTGTTTTTT.

This clonotype was detected ten times or more. J is TRBJ1-2 and V is TRBV27; 10 bases are a match to TRBD1. The CDR3 is 14 residues long. Germline V gene lookup returns CDR1 MNHEY and CDR2 SMNVEV (reference sequence). The junction had 7 bases not matched to a gene; V was cut back by 8 bases and J by 4 bases. The CDR3 here is CASAPRQGAYGYTF. The CDR3 DNA reads as TGTGCCAGCGCCCCTCGACAGGGGGCCTATGGCTACACCTTC.

This clonotype occurred many times. The chain couples TRBV20-1 to TRBJ2-1; D is possibly TRBD2 (6 bases). With 3 bases removed from V and 7 bases from J, the gap between germline ends came to 13 bases. The V gene's germline CDR1 is DFQATT and CDR2 SNEGSKA (reference sequence). CDR3 size: 13 residues. The CDR3 here is CSASGAGWNEQFF. CDR3 coding DNA: TGCAGTGCTAGCGGGGCGGGGTGGAATGAGCAGTTCTTC.

This clonotype qualifies as medium-sized (0.01 to 0.1%). V usage is TRBV3-1 and J usage is TRBJ1-1; 7 bases fit TRBD1. Germline CDR1 and CDR2: LGHDT and YNNKEL (reference sequence). The CDR3 totals 14 residues. Trimming at V came to 6 bases and at J to 3 bases, leaving 7 bases not matched to a gene. The CDR3 is CASSRQGQDTEAFF. CDR3 sequence (DNA): TGTGCCAGCAGTCGACAGGGCCAGGACACTGAAGCTTTCTTT.